This T cell receptor beta chain was identified during a study of blood T cell repertoires in COVID-19. Study details: Acute and convalescent COVID-19 specimens originated in the United States, Italy and Spain.

V lost 5 bases, J lost 7 bases, and 12 bases lay in between. This CDR3 spans 14 amino acids. Germline V gives CDR1 SGHDN, CDR2 FVKESK. In the authors' methods: From reference gene primer amplification, estimates of nucleated cell counts were derived. Libraries were prepared by immunoSEQ multiplex PCR; TCRdb keeps only in-frame clonotypes and omits some of them. That table is the source of V, J and clone size, and D and trimming were worked out from the DNA. Of 200,000 to 250,000 clones listed, 82% are singletons. Sequencing input: peripheral blood. The source is an elderly woman with acute or convalescent COVID-19. The rearrangement joins TRBV14 to TRBJ1-6; D may be TRBD1 (6 bases). CDR3 bases: TGTGCCAGCAGCGTACAGGGTTACAATTCACCCCTCCACTTT. Its translation is CASSVQGYNSPLHF.